These T cell receptor beta chains were read from a single sample in a study of CD8+CD57+ T cells in acquired aplastic anemia. TCRdb reprocessed the reads with MiXCR, giving one entry per CDR3 protein. The data hold about 220,000 distinct CDR3 sequences, with around 32% observed a single time. The specimen sequenced was sorted CD4+, CD8+, or CD8+CD57+ T cells (not recorded which) from PBMCs. These receptors originate from a human donor in good health, serving as a control. The CDR3 runs from the conserved cysteine through the conserved F or W. Fields, in order: clone size, CDR3 length, V gene, J gene, D gene, CDR3 DNA, CDR3 protein. D genes are given only for firm matches. Part of the rows lack a size; the others show once, few, many or a class for expanded clones.

>many|14|TRBV7-2|TRBJ2-5|NA
TGTGCCAGCAGAAAAGACCGGGCGACTGAGACCCAGTACTTC
CASRKDRATETQYF
>many|16|TRBV2|TRBJ1-2|NA
TGTGCCAGCAGTGATCGGGTGTCAGGGGAACGCTATGGCTACACCTTC
CASSDRVSGERYGYTF
>NA|13|TRBV12-3/TRBV12-4|TRBJ1-1|NA
TGTGCCAGCAGTAGCGCTGGGACCCCTGAAGCTTTCTTT
CASSSAGTPEAFF
>NA|14|TRBV4-1|TRBJ1-1|NA
TGCGCCAGCAGCCCCTCGCCTCGGCCCGCTGAAGCTTTCTTT
CASSPSPRPAEAFF
>few|14|TRBV30|TRBJ1-5|NA
TGTGCCTGGAGTCAGGACAGTAGCAATCAGCCCCAGCATTTT
CAWSQDSSNQPQHF
>few|17|TRBV6-1|TRBJ2-7|TRBD2
TGTGCCAGCTCACCACCCGGTGAAGCGGGGTACTCCTACGAGCAGTACTTC
CASSPPGEAGYSYEQYF
>many|13|TRBV20-1|TRBJ1-1|TRBD1
TGCAGTGCTACTACAGGGGAGAACGTCGAAGCTTTCTTT
CSATTGENVEAFF
>once|17|TRBV25-1|TRBJ2-7|TRBD1
TGTGCCAGCAGCGGGACAGGGGGCTCAAAAACCTCCTACGAGCAGTACTTC
CASSGTGGSKTSYEQYF
>many|14|TRBV12-3/TRBV12-4|TRBJ2-1|TRBD1
TGTGCCAGCAGTCGTTTCCGACAGGGATATGAGCAGTTCTTC
CASSRFRQGYEQFF
>NA|16|TRBV7-8|TRBJ2-3|NA
TGTGCCAGCAGCTTAGACCGCAGGGTCGCGACAGATACGCAGTATTTT
CASSLDRRVATDTQYF
>many|13|TRBV5-1|TRBJ2-7|TRBD1
TGCGCCAGCCACACAGGGGGCGGTGACGAGCAGTACTTC
CASHTGGGDEQYF
>NA|18|TRBV7-8|TRBJ2-7|TRBD1
TGTGCCAGCAGCCCCAGCCGTCCGGGACAGGGACGCTCCTACGAGCAGTACTTC
CASSPSRPGQGRSYEQYF
>NA|16|TRBV7-8|TRBJ2-2|TRBD2
TGTGCCAGCAGCCCCGCTCGGGAGGGACGCACCGGGGAGCTGTTTTTT
CASSPAREGRTGELFF
>NA|14|TRBV14|TRBJ2-5|NA
TGTGCCAGCAGCCGGTCCGGGACCCGTGGGACCCAGTACTTC
CASSRSGTRGTQYF
>many|14|TRBV2|TRBJ1-5|NA
TGTGCCAGCAGTGGGGACACCGTCAATCAGCCCCAGCATTTT
CASSGDTVNQPQHF
>many|14|TRBV3-1|TRBJ2-7|NA
TGTGCCAGCAGCCAATTTCCGCTGAGCTACGAGCAGTACTTC
CASSQFPLSYEQYF
>many|13|TRBV7-8|TRBJ1-1|NA
TGTGCCAGCAGCCAGGGGCGGAGGACTGAAGCTTTCTTT
CASSQGRRTEAFF
>NA|16|TRBV3-1|TRBJ1-5|NA
TGTGCCAGCAGCCCCTTCTCGACAGGCTTCAATCAGCCCCAGCATTTT
CASSPFSTGFNQPQHF
>many|12|TRBV20-1|TRBJ2-3|NA
TGCAGTGCTAGCCCGGGTACAGATACGCAGTATTTT
CSASPGTDTQYF
>NA|13|TRBV30|TRBJ1-2|NA
TGTGCCTGGAGTCCCAACCGGGCGTGGGGCTACACCTTC
CAWSPNRAWGYTF
>many|14|TRBV19|TRBJ1-1|NA
TGTGCCAGTAGTGGTAGGGCGCCGGACTGGAAGGCTTTCTTT
CASSGRAPDWKAFF
>few|13|TRBV2|TRBJ1-1|NA
TGTGCCAGCAACTACCCAGGGGACACTGAAGCTTTCTTT
CASNYPGDTEAFF
>NA|15|TRBV2|TRBJ1-4|TRBD1
TGTGCCAGCAGCCGAATACAGGGGACGGCTGAAAAACTGTTTTTT
CASSRIQGTAEKLFF
>few|14|TRBV9|TRBJ2-2|NA
TGTGCCAGCAACGCTCACGAGGTCCCCGGGGAGCTGTTTTTT
CASNAHEVPGELFF